The sequence of this T cell receptor (beta chain) was determined in a study of blood T cell repertoires in COVID-19 (dated by TCRdb to between 2020 and 2021). At the level of the whole study: The collaborator samples originated in the United States, Italy and Spain and spanned the acute and convalescent phases of COVID-19. The repertoires were made available in a free public database intended to serve as a resource for research on the immune response to SARS-CoV-2. Samples came from the ongoing ImmuneRACE study (first 160 participants) plus 1,254 subjects from 6 global collaborators. A de-identified subject ID, COVID-19 status, age in years and sex were almost always included in the sample metadata. The material from the prospective study consisted of cDNA or gDNA derived from T cells, B-cell-depleted T cells, or PBMCs. Where available, HLA class I and class II types were obtained from metadata supplied by the sample provider rather than from assay-based typing. The dataset comprised deeply sampled blood TCRbeta repertoires from subjects exposed to, actively infected with, or recovered from COVID-19.

As concerns this clone: Its target antigen remains unknown. Per-nucleotide qualities are absent, and no much larger clonotype sits a single base away.

The study at large found these results: The amount of clinical and demographic metadata varied by source and participant and was provided uncurated.

Collaborating institutions collected whole blood in K2EDTA tubes following their own protocols. For TCRbeta analysis, collaborators shipped samples in one of three forms: frozen whole blood, isolated PBMCs, or DNA extracted from either of those sample types. TCRbeta CDR3 regions were amplified from genomic DNA by means of the immunoSEQ Assay, a bias-controlled multiplex PCR. The authors' pipeline ran thus. Within the assay, amplification of reference gene primers was used to estimate how many nucleated cells each sample contained. Sequence reads were collapsed and filtered to measure the absolute abundance of every unique TCRbeta CDR3 rearrangement. Productive Simpson clonality was computed per sample as the square root of Simpson's diversity index over productive rearrangements. TCRdb re-hosts the immuneACCESS table, in-frame sequences only. Its copies lack some clones; in the studies checked, an unresolved V gene accounts for under half of them, and the cause for the rest is not known. V, J and clone size are those of that table, while D and trimming were read from the DNA. The sample records over 50,000 clones, approximately 83% of which are singletons. The top ten constitute about 14% of the sample.

The germline V gene sets CDR1 to KGHDR and CDR2 to SFDVKD. Including the terminal cysteine and phenylalanine, the CDR3 comprises 15 residues. Only CDR3 DNA remains: 45 bases, in frame from the first base. Germline trimming: 2 bases from V, 8 bases from J; junction bases outside gene matches: 8. The chain uses TRBV24-1 and TRBJ2-1, and 7 junctional nucleotides match TRBD1. The origin of this receptor is a human donor in a cohort sampled during active COVID-19. Sequencing was done on a sample of peripheral blood. The CDR3 here reads CATSDSDRAIDEQFF. The bases are TGTGCCACCAGTGATTCTGACAGGGCGATCGATGAGCAGTTCTTC.